One sample yielded the 3 T cell receptor beta chains listed below, sequenced in a study of T cell responses to AZD1222 COVID-19 vaccine. Profiling relied on immunoSEQ multiplex PCR, and the TCRdb table lists in-frame clones only, not all of them. The sample lists around 200,000 clones, around 88% seen once, with approximately 8% in the top ten. The sequences come from peripheral blood, collected on day 0 of AZD1222 vaccination. The receptors here all came from an adult in good health.

This chain joins TRBV28 and TRBJ1-1; D uncertain. Trimming cost V 10 bases and J 5 bases, with 11 bases left between them. Germline CDR1 and CDR2: MDHEN and SYDVKM. CDR3 length equals 11 residues. The CDR3 loop reads CATLAKTEAFF. CDR3 DNA: TGTGCCACCCTTGCAAAGACTGAAGCTTTCTTT.

The chain couples TRBV20-1 to TRBJ1-1; D is uncertain. The V gene lost 3 bases and the J gene lost 8 bases, with 10 bases spanning the gap. CDR3 length: 11 residues. The V gene's germline CDR1 is DFQATT and CDR2 SNEGSKA (reference sequence). CDR3 sequence (DNA): TGCAGTGCTAGCCACAGACCCGAAGCTTTCTTT. Translation gives CSASHRPEAFF.

V is TRBV5-6 and J is TRBJ1-3, with D hard to call. V lost 5 bases, J lost 0 bases, and 12 bases lay in between. This CDR3 is 15 amino acids long. Germline assignment: CDR1 SGHDT and CDR2 YYEEEE. The CDR3 nucleotides read TGTGCCAGCAGTAACGGACGGGCCTCTGGAAACACCATATATTTT. It specifies CASSNGRASGNTIYF.